This TCR beta chain was identified in a study of T cells in Graves' hyperthyroidism and ophthalmopathy. Hyperthyroidism in the patients, aged 18 to 65, was newly diagnosed and under 2 months in duration. TCR beta CDR3 regions were amplified from RNA transcripts. A set of HTBI primers served as the primers for a first-round RT-PCR of the TCR CDR3. TCRdb independently ran MiXCR on the multiplex PCR reads; one entry per CDR3 protein. The top ten hold more than 60% of the sample, which has over 120,000 distinct CDR3 sequences, approximately 24% seen once. This clonotype has ten or more counts. The length of the CDR3 is 13 residues. Trimming shortened V by 5 bases and J by 3 bases, and 9 bases separated the two germline ends.

The chain uses TRBV12-3 or TRBV12-4 and TRBJ2-3; possibly TRBD1 for D (5 bases). Specimen: blood. This TCR derives from a woman in her 50s with Graves' hyperthyroidism that later progressed to Graves' ophthalmopathy. DNA of the CDR3: TGTGCCAGCAGTCCTGCAGGGACAGATACGCAGTATTTT. As protein: CASSPAGTDTQYF.